What follows are 25 T cell receptor beta chains derived from one specimen sequenced in a study of CD4+ T cells in melanoma. Assay used: immunoSEQ multiplex PCR; TCRdb lists only in-frame clones, some missing. The sample has 11,000 to 15,000 clones; 60% to 80% are singletons. The sequenced sample consisted of cells from a culture (not recorded whether cultured in vitro). The receptors shown here come from a human donor with melanoma.

The chain has TRBV19 and TRBJ1-5; tentative D call: TRBD1 (5 bases). This CDR3 has 13 amino acids. V was shortened by 8 bases and J by 7 bases, with 15 bases between the two germline ends. Per germline, CDR1 LNHDA and CDR2 SQIVND (reference sequence). CDR3 region: CASSQQRDQPQHF. The CDR3 DNA sequence: TGTGCCAGTTCTCAACAGAGGGACCAGCCCCAGCATTTT.

This chain joins TRBV19 and TRBJ1-5; 7 positions match TRBD1. The CDR3 has 15 amino acids. Germline-derived CDR1 and CDR2 are LNHDA and SQIVND (reference sequence). V lost 0 bases, J lost 4 bases, and 3 bases stayed unmatched. The CDR3 is CASSIEGQPNQPQHF. For the CDR3, the DNA is TGTGCCAGTAGTATAGAGGGACAGCCTAATCAGCCCCAGCATTTT. Drawing the rest from reference TRBV19 and TRBJ1-5, the complete variable domain is DGGITQSPKYLFRKEGQNVTLSCEQNLNHDAMYWYRQDPGQGLRLIYYSQIVNDFQKGDIAEGYSVSREKKESFPLTVTSAQKNPTAFYLCASSIEGQPNQPQHFGDGTRLSIL.

This sequence joins TRBV7-3 and TRBJ2-2, with D uncertain. Germline V gene sequence: CDR1 SGHTA, CDR2 FQGTGA. The CDR3 covers 13 residues. Between the trimmed V and J ends, which lost 5 bases and 9 bases, there was a span of 13 bases. CDR3 DNA: TGTGCCAGCAGCCCAAACCCAGGACGGGAGCTGTTTTTT. Protein sequence: CASSPNPGRELFF.

The V call is TRBV11-2, the J call TRBJ1-1; the D gene is possibly TRBD1 (5 bases). Trimming removed 5 bases from V and 8 bases from J, with 6 bases in between. The CDR3 spans 10 residues. Germline loops: CDR1 SGHAT, CDR2 FQNNGV. The CDR3 reads CASSHREAFF. The CDR3 nucleotides read TGTGCCAGCAGCCACAGGGAAGCTTTCTTT.

A word on this clone: This sample also contains other DNA sequences that code for the same CDR3. The chain has TRBV10-2 and TRBJ1-1; no clear D. Germline V gene lookup returns CDR1 WSHSY and CDR2 SAAADI. Trimming shortened V by 3 bases and J by 1 base, and 9 bases separated the two germline ends. The CDR3 spans 14 residues. The CDR3 reads CASSDPSSNTEAFF. CDR3 in DNA: TGCGCCAGCAGTGACCCATCTTCGAACACTGAAGCTTTCTTT.

V and J are TRBV6-5 and TRBJ1-5; D remains unclear. CDR3 length: 13 residues. Per germline, CDR1 MNHEY and CDR2 SVGAGI. V lost 2 bases and J 6 bases, leaving 8 bases between the germline ends. For the CDR3, the DNA is TGTGCCAGCAGTTACGGCGGTAGTCAGCCCCAGCATTTT. This gives the protein CASSYGGSQPQHF.

This clone was picked up a small number of times. This rearrangement joins TRBV11-2 to TRBJ2-3; 9 nucleotides match TRBD2. V lost 1 base and J lost 6; bases outside the gene matches: 8. The CDR3 sequence is 16 residues long. In germline, CDR1 is SGHAT, CDR2 FQNNGV. The CDR3 sequence is CASSLGLAGLTDTQYF. The CDR3 region has the DNA TGTGCCAGCAGCTTAGGCCTAGCGGGGCTCACGGATACGCAGTATTTT.

V usage is TRBV7-9 and J usage is TRBJ1-2; D ambiguous. The germline V and J ends were trimmed by 5 bases and 7 bases, with 11 bases remaining between them. The CDR3 is 12 residues long. CDR1 is SEHNR and CDR2 is FQNEAQ in the germline V gene (reference sequence). This CDR3 reads CASSLTQVGYTF. CDR3 coding DNA: TGTGCCAGCAGCCTTACTCAGGTTGGCTACACCTTC.

This clone was counted only a few times. The rearrangement uses TRBV27 and TRBJ2-5; 7 nucleotides align to TRBD2. The V segment lost 3 bases and the J segment 5 bases; nucleotides outside the gene matches: 6. From germline, CDR1 is MNHEY and CDR2 SMNVEV (reference sequence). The CDR3 consists of 14 residues. The CDR3 DNA reads as TGTGCCAGCAGTTTCGGGAGGTATAGGGAGACCCAGTACTTC. Translating it yields CASSFGRYRETQYF.

This chain links TRBV19 with TRBJ1-1; D gene uncertain. V lost 7 bases and J 2 bases, leaving 23 bases between the germline ends. The CDR3 loop spans 17 amino acids. Germline V gene data show CDR1 as LNHDA and CDR2 as SQIVND (reference sequence). The CDR3 DNA reads as TGTGCCAGTAAAAAGGGAATATCCCTGGTGGGAAACACTGAAGCTTTCTTT. Its translation is CASKKGISLVGNTEAFF. Using reference TRBV19 and TRBJ1-1 for the parts outside the CDR3, the full variable domain is DGGITQSPKYLFRKEGQNVTLSCEQNLNHDAMYWYRQDPGQGLRLIYYSQIVNDFQKGDIAEGYSVSREKKESFPLTVTSAQKNPTAFYLCASKKGISLVGNTEAFFGQGTRLTVV.

This clone came up once. V gene TRBV27 combines with J gene TRBJ2-3; tentatively, D is TRBD1 (6 bases). In germline, CDR1 is MNHEY, CDR2 SMNVEV (reference sequence). Trimming left V 5 bases short and J 2 bases short, with 11 bases between. The CDR3 contains 14 residues. The CDR3: CASSARTATDTQYF. CDR3 DNA sequence: TGTGCCAGCAGTGCCCGGACAGCCACAGATACGCAGTATTTT.

The rearrangement joins TRBV19 to TRBJ2-7, with D unresolved. Per the germline V gene, CDR1 is LNHDA and CDR2 is SQIVND (reference sequence). V was clipped by 8 bases and J by 1 base, with 15 bases between them. The CDR3 consists of 14 residues. The CDR3 reads CASFTYRFSYEQYF. The CDR3 DNA is TGTGCCAGTTTTACCTACAGATTTTCCTACGAGCAGTACTTC.

This sequence joins TRBV5-4 and TRBJ2-7; D unclear. The germline V gene encodes CDR1 SGHNT and CDR2 YYREEE (reference sequence). CDR3 length: 13 amino acids. Trimming pared 3 bases from V and 9 bases from J, leaving 16 bases between. Here the CDR3 DNA reads TGTGCCAGCAGCTCTAAGGCTGGAGCCGGGCAGTACTTC. This codes for CASSSKAGAGQYF.

The J gene is TRBJ2-2, the V gene TRBV18; possibly TRBD1 for D (6 bases). Trimming took off 1 base at V and 4 bases at J, with 16 bases between the two ends. This CDR3 comprises 17 residues. Germline CDR1 is KGHSH and CDR2 is LQKENI. CDR3 DNA sequence: TGTGCCAGCTCACCACTGCTCGCAGGGGCGAGCACCGGGGAGCTGTTTTTT. This codes for CASSPLLAGASTGELFF.

In this sample, this clone turned up once. This chain joins TRBV6-6 and TRBJ1-3; 7 nucleotides match TRBD1. The V gene end was trimmed by 6 bases and the J gene end by 0 bases; junction bases not matched to a gene: 5. CDR1 and CDR2 (germline): MNHNY, SVGAGI (reference sequence). This CDR3 comprises 15 residues. The CDR3 here is CASSRQGRSGNTIYF. The DNA of the CDR3 is TGTGCCAGCAGCAGACAGGGCCGCTCTGGAAACACCATATATTTT.

V usage is TRBV2 and J usage is TRBJ2-5; weak D call: TRBD1 (6 bases). Germline CDR1 is SNHLY and CDR2 is FYNNEI. V gave up 9 bases and J gave up 2 bases, with 16 bases separating them. This CDR3 has 14 residues. For the CDR3, the DNA is TGTGCCAGTCTACCAGACAGGCTACAAGAGACCCAGTACTTC. Translation: CASLPDRLQETQYF.

The rearrangement uses TRBV2 and TRBJ1-4; D ambiguous. In germline, CDR1 is SNHLY, CDR2 FYNNEI. Trimming removed 7 bases at V and 7 bases at J, with 19 bases between. This CDR3 region has 15 residues. The CDR3, as DNA: TGTGCCAGCATCCCTGCCCCAGCCCAAAGTGAAAAACTGTTTTTT. Amino acids: CASIPAPAQSEKLFF.

The chain links TRBV5-5 to TRBJ1-1; D call uncertain. Looked up from germline, CDR1 is SGHKS and CDR2 is YYEKEE (reference sequence). The CDR3 sequence is 14 residues long. Trimming pared 0 bases from V and 6 bases from J, leaving 12 bases between. The CDR3 nucleotides are TGTGCCAGCAGCTTGGCCCGGGGTGTCCCTGAAGCTTTCTTT. Its translation: CASSLARGVPEAFF.

This clone showed up just a few times. J is TRBJ2-1 and V is TRBV9, with a tentative D call TRBD1 (5 bases). Germline V gene lookup returns CDR1 SGDLS and CDR2 YYNGEE. This CDR3 is built from 16 residues. Trimming took off 4 bases at V and 9 bases at J, with 23 bases between the two ends. Written as DNA, the CDR3 is TGTGCCAGCAGCCCCAGTGGCAGGGCGTTGCTCCCTGAGCAGTTCTTC. It translates to CASSPSGRALLPEQFF. Full variable domain (rest looked up from reference TRBV9 and TRBJ2-1): DSGVTQTPKHLITATGQRVTLRCSPRSGDLSVYWYQQSLDQGLQFLIQYYNGEERAKGNILERFSAQQFPDLHSELNLSSLELGDSALYFCASSPSGRALLPEQFFGPGTRLTVL.

The rearrangement joins TRBV10-1 to TRBJ2-6; TRBD1 or TRBD2 may be the D gene (5 bases each). The CDR3 runs to 15 residues. Between the trimmed V and J ends, which lost 3 bases and 4 bases, there was a span of 10 bases. CDR1 is WNHNN, CDR2 SYGVQD, per germline (reference sequence). This chain's CDR3 is CASSDGGTGANVLTF. The CDR3 coding sequence is TGCGCCAGCAGTGATGGGGGAACCGGGGCCAACGTCCTGACTTTC.

This chain uses TRBV5-1 with TRBJ2-1; the match to TRBD2 covers 7 bases. CDR1 and CDR2 (germline): SGHRS, YFSETQ. The CDR3 has 14 residues. V was pared by 7 bases and J by 5 bases, with 9 bases of the junction left unmatched. The CDR3 loop reads CASGTILADNEQFF. In DNA, the CDR3 is TGCGCCAGCGGGACCATCCTAGCGGACAATGAGCAGTTCTTC.

The gene calls are TRBV6-5 and TRBJ2-1; D unclear. Germline V gene lookup returns CDR1 MNHEY and CDR2 SVGAGI. The CDR3 has 14 amino acids. V was clipped by 0 bases and J by 8 bases, with 11 bases between them. CDR3 residues: CASSYSVGGDEQFF. The DNA of the CDR3 is TGTGCCAGCAGTTACTCTGTTGGCGGCGATGAGCAGTTCTTC.

V and J are TRBV6-5 and TRBJ1-3, with 7 bases fitting TRBD1. Germline V gene data show CDR1 as MNHEY and CDR2 as SVGAGI. This CDR3 comprises 15 residues. With 5 bases clipped from V and 2 bases from J, the junction kept 6 bases outside the gene matches. CDR3 sequence reads: CASSNQGTAGNTIYF. The CDR3 nucleotides read TGTGCCAGCAGTAACCAAGGGACAGCTGGAAACACCATATATTTT.

This clone was found once. J is TRBJ2-2 and V is TRBV28; weak D call: TRBD2 (6 bases). Germline CDR1 reads MDHEN; CDR2 reads SYDVKM. The CDR3 covers 14 residues. The germline V and J ends were trimmed by 8 bases and 4 bases, with 14 bases remaining between them. CDR3 region: CASGGSTGTGELFF. As DNA, the CDR3 is TGTGCCAGCGGGGGGTCCACGGGCACCGGGGAGCTGTTTTTT.

This clone showed up just a few times. The V call is TRBV9, the J call TRBJ2-5, with 9 bases aligning to TRBD1. Germline lookup yields CDR1 SGDLS and CDR2 YYNGEE. J gave up 3 bases and V 3 bases, and 6 bases lay outside the gene matches. The CDR3 extends over 15 amino acids. Here the CDR3 DNA reads TGTGCCAGCAGCGCCTACAGGGGGCGCGAAGAGACCCAGTACTTC. Its protein product is CASSAYRGREETQYF.